The rows below give T cell receptor beta chains drawn from one sample of a study of cytomegalovirus exposure and HLA in healthy donors. TCRdb's table, derived via immunoSEQ multiplex PCR, lists solely in-frame clones and lacks some. This sample has some 80,000 clones, with 90% to 97% found just once. The sample taken for sequencing was PBMCs. These receptors all come from a man younger than 35 in good health and CMV-seropositive. CDR3s leave out the opening cysteine and the closing phenylalanine or tryptophan. Each record gives: J gene, V gene, CDR3 protein.

TRBJ2-5,TRBV7-3,ASSLRSRETQY
TRBJ2-7,TRBV9,ASSVGAGHEQY
TRBJ2-7,TRBV27,ASSFPVSYEQY
TRBJ2-7,TRBV4-1,ASSFGQSSSYEQY
TRBJ2-3,TRBV19,ASSRSGTGTDTQY
TRBJ2-7,TRBV7-9,ASSLALAGGPLRPYEQY
TRBJ1-1,TRBV28,ASSPSRDITEAF
TRBJ2-1,TRBV27,ASRGDYHYNEQF
TRBJ1-2,TRBV5-4,ASSLVPGNYGYT
TRBJ2-7,TRBV5-1,ASSFSGSTYEQY
TRBJ2-1,TRBV19,ASTTSETYNEQF
TRBJ2-1,TRBV28,ASSPQGLAGIHEQF
TRBJ1-3,TRBV10-2,ASSGTHSGNTIY
TRBJ1-1,TRBV27,ASSQGASEAF
TRBJ2-7,TRBV19,ASSPGTTGPYEQY
TRBJ1-4,TRBV7-8,ASSLPRQGAEKLF
TRBJ1-5,TRBV28,ASSEPGSNQPQH
TRBJ2-1,TRBV15,ATSRDPGLAGREQF
TRBJ1-1,TRBV19,ASSFQGAGGTEAF
TRBJ2-1,TRBV2,ASRRTGDNEQF
TRBJ1-2,TRBV6-1,ASSDRDRDHGYT
TRBJ2-1,TRBV6-5,ASSYPREGENEQF
TRBJ2-7,TRBV7-9,ASSLGTDNHR
TRBJ2-1,TRBV6-1,ASSEKPDSYNEQF
TRBJ1-2,TRBV29-1,SVVPTGNYGYT
TRBJ2-1,TRBV13,ASSRDSGSQSEQF
TRBJ2-1,TRBV13,ASSSRDTPDNEQF
TRBJ1-1,TRBV18,ASSPGTGSTEAF
TRBJ2-7,TRBV2,ASSDAGGRYEQY
TRBJ2-1,TRBV25-1,ASSEYIGTGDKF
TRBJ2-7,TRBV27,ASSSDRDEQY
TRBJ2-1,TRBV27,ASSITPTGTLEQF
TRBJ2-1,TRBV27,ASSYAAFSYNEQF
TRBJ1-6,TRBV4-1,ASSRGYQGNSPLH
TRBJ1-1,TRBV6-1,ASSNQGNTEAF
TRBJ2-7,TRBV2,ASSEEDADEQY
TRBJ1-1,TRBV5-6,ASSLAGEGFTEAF
TRBJ2-3,TRBV4-2,ASSQIGQGTDTQY
TRBJ1-5,TRBV9,ASSPGTGDSNQPQH
TRBJ2-1,TRBV11-2,ASSSLAGVSAEQF
TRBJ2-7,TRBV29-1,SVEAGGAYEQY
TRBJ2-7,TRBV5-6,ASTPEGSTYEQY
TRBJ2-1,TRBV20-1,SLPGGNEQF
TRBJ2-1,TRBV7-9,ASTPQGGLTSMVQF
TRBJ2-2,TRBV25-1,ASSDLRGANTGELF
TRBJ2-2,TRBV15,ATSRDKAGDSGELF
TRBJ1-2,TRBV7-9,ASSSLGRDGYT
TRBJ1-1,TRBV10-3,AISETGPGEAF
TRBJ1-4,TRBV6-1,ASSESWGGPGINEKLF
TRBJ1-1,TRBV5-4,ASSLGTGGNTEAF